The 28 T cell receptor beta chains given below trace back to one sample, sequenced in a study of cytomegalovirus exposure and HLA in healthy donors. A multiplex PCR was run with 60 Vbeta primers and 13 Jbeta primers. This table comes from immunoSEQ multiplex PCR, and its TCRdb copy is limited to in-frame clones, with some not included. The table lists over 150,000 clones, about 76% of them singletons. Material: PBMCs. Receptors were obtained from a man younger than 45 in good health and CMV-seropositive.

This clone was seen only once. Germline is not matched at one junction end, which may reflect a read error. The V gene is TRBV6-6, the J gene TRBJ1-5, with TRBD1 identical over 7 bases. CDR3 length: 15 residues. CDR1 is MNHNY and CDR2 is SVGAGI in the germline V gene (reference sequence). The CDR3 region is CAGSPQQGNNQPQHF. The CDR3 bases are TGTGCCGGCAGTCCTCAACAGGGGAACAATCAGCCCCAGCATTTT.

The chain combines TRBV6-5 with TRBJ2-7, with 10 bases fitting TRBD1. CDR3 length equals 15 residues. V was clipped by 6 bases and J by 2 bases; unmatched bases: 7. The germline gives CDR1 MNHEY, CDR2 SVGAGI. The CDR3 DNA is TGTGCCAGCAGCAAGCGGGACAGGGGAACCTACGAGCAGTACTTC. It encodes CASSKRDRGTYEQYF.

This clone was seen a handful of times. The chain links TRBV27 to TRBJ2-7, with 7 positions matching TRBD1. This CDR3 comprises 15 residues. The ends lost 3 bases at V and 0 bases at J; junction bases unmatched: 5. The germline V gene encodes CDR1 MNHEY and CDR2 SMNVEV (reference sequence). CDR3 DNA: TGTGCCAGCAGTTTCACCAGGGGGAGCTCCTACGAGCAGTACTTC. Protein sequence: CASSFTRGSSYEQYF.

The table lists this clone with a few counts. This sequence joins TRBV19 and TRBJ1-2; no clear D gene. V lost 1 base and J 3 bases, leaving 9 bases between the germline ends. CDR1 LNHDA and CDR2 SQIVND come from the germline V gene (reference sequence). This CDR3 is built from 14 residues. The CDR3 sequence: CASSIVSDDYGYTF. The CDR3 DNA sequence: TGTGCCAGTAGTATAGTCTCAGATGACTATGGCTACACCTTC.

The CDR3 region is CASSLDVGGQNTEAFF. CDR3 bases: TGTGCCAGCAGTCTCGATGTGGGAGGACAGAACACTGAAGCTTTCTTT. The V call is TRBV28, the J call TRBJ1-1; D possibly corresponds to TRBD1 (5 bases). Germline lookup yields CDR1 MDHEN and CDR2 SYDVKM. The CDR3 is 16 amino acids. V was shortened by 5 bases and J by 1 base, with 17 bases between the two germline ends. Together with reference TRBV28 and TRBJ1-1, the CDR3 gives the full variable domain: DVKVTQSSRYLVKRTGEKVFLECVQDMDHENMFWYRQDPGLGLRLIYFSYDVKMKEKGDIPEGYSVSREKKERFSLILESASTNQTSMYLCASSLDVGGQNTEAFFGQGTRLTVV.

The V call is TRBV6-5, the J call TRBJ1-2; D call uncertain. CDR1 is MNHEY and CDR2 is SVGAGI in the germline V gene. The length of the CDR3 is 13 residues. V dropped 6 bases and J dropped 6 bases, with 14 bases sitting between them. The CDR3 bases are TGTGCCAGCAGCCCCGTTCCGACTGATGGCTACACCTTC. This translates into CASSPVPTDGYTF.

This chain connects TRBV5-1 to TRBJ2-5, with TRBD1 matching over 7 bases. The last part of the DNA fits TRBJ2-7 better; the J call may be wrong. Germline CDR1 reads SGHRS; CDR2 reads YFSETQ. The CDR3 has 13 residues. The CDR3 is CASSLGQGGEQYF. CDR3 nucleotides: TGCGCCAGCAGCTTGGGACAGGGCGGCGAGCAGTACTTC.

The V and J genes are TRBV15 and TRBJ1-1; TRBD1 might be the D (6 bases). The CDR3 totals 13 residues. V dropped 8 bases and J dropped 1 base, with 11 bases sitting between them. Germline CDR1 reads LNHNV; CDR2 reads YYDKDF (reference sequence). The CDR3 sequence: CATSAGANTEAFF. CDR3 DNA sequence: TGTGCCACCTCTGCAGGGGCGAACACTGAAGCTTTCTTT.

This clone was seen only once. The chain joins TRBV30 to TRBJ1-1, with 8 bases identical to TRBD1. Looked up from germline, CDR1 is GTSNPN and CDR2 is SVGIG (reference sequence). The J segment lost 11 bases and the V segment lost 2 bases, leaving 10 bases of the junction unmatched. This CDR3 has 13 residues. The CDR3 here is CAWSTDRGTSAFF. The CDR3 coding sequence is TGTGCCTGGAGTACAGACAGGGGAACAAGTGCTTTCTTT.

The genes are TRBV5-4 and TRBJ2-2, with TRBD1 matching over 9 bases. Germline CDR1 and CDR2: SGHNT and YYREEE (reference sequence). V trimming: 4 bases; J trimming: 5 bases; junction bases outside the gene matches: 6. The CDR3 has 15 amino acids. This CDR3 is CASSRDRAYTGELFF. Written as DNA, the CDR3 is TGTGCCAGCAGCCGGGACAGGGCCTATACCGGGGAGCTGTTTTTT.

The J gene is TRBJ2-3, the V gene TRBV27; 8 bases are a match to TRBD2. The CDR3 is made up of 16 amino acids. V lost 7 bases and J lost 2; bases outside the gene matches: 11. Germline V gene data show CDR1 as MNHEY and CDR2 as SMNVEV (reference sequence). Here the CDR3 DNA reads TGTGCCAGCACCCCTCGCGGGGGGACCCTCACAGATACGCAGTATTTT. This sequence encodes CASTPRGGTLTDTQYF.

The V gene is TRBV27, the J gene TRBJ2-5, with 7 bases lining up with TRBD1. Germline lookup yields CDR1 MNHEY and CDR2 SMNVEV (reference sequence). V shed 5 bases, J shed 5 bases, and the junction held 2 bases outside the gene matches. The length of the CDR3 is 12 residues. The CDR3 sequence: CASSPRGETQYF. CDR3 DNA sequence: TGTGCCAGCAGTCCCAGGGGGGAGACCCAGTACTTC.

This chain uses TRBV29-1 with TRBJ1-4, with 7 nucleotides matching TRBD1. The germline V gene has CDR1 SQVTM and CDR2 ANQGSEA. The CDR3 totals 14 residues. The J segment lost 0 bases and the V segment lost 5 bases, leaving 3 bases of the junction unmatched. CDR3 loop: CSVLQGATNEKLFF. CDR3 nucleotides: TGCAGCGTTCTTCAGGGGGCAACTAATGAAAAACTGTTTTTT.

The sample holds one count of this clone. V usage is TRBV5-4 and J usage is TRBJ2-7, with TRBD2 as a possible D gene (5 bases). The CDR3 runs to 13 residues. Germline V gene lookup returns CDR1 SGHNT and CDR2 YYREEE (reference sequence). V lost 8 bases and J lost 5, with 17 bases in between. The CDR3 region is CASGESYTHEQYF. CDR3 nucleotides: TGTGCCAGTGGGGAGTCTTACACCCACGAGCAGTACTTC.

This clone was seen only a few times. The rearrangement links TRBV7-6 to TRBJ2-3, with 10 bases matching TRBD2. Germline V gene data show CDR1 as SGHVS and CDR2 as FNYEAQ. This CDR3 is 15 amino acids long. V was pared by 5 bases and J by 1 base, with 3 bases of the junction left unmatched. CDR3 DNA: TGTGCCAGCAGCATCGGACTAGCGGGCACAGATACGCAGTATTTT. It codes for CASSIGLAGTDTQYF.

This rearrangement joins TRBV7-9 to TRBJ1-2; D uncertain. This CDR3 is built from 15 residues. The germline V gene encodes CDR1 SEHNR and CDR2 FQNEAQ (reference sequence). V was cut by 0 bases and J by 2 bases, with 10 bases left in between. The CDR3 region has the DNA TGTGCCAGCAGCTTAGCACATAACCCGAACTATGGCTACACCTTC. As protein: CASSLAHNPNYGYTF.

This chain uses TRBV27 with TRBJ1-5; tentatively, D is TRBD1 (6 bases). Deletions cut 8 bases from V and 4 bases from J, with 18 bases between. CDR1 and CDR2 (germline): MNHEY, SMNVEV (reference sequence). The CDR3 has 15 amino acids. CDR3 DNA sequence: TGTGCCAGCCGAAGTAGGGGGTCCCCGAATCAGCCCCAGCATTTT. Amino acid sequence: CASRSRGSPNQPQHF.

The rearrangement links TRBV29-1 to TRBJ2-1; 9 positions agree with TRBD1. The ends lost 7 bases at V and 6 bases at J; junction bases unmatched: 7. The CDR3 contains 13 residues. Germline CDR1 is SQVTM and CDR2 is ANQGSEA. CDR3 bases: TGCAGCGCACAGGGGGCCTTTCCCAATGAGCAGTTCTTC. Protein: CSAQGAFPNEQFF.

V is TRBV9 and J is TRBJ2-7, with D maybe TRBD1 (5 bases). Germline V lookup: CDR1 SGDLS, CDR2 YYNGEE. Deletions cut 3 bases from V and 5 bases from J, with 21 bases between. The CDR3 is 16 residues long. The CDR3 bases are TGTGCCAGCAGCGCCCATTTGGACACCTTAGGGGACGAGCAGTACTTC. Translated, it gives CASSAHLDTLGDEQYF.

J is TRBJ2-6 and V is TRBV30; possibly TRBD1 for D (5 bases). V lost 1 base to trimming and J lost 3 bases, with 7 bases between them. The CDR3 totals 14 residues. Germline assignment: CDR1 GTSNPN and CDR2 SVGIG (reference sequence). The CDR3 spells CAWSGRVGANVLTF. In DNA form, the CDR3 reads TGTGCCTGGAGTGGCAGGGTTGGGGCCAACGTCCTGACTTTC.

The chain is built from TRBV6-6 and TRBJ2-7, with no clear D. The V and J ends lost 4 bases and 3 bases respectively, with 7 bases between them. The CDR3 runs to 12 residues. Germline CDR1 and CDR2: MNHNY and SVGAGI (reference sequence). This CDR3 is CASSLADYEQYF. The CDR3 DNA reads TGTGCCAGCAGTTTGGCCGACTACGAGCAGTACTTC.

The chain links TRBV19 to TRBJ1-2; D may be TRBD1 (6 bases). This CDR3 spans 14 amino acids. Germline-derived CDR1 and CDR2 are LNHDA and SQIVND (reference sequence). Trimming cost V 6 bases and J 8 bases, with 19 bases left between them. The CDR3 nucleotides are TGTGCCAGTAGCGCCAGTGGACAGTCGGGAGGCTACACCTTC. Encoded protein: CASSASGQSGGYTF.

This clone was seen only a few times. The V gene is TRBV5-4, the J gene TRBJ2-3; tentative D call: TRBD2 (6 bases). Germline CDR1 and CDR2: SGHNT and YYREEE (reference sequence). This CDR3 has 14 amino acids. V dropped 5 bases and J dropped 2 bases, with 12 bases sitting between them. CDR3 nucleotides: TGTGCCAGCAGTTCGGGGGAGGCCACAGATACGCAGTATTTT. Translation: CASSSGEATDTQYF.

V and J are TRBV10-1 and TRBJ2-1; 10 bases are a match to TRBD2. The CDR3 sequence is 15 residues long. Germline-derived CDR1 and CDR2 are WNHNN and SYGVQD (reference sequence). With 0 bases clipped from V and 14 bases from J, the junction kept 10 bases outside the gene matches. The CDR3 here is CASSESSLAGVGEFF. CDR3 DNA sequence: TGCGCCAGCAGTGAGTCGAGTCTAGCGGGAGTAGGAGAGTTCTTC.

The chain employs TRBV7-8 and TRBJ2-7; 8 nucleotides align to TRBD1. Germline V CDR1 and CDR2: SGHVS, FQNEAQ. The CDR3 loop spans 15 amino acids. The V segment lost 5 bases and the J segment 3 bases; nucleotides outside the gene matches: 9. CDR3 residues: CASSPQGARIYEQYF. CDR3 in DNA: TGTGCCAGCAGCCCCCAGGGGGCGCGGATCTACGAGCAGTACTTC.

In DNA, the CDR3 is TGTGCCAGCAGCTTAGAGGAGCGGGGACGATCAGATACGCAGTATTTT. Protein: CASSLEERGRSDTQYF. The rearrangement links TRBV7-9 to TRBJ2-3, with 7 bases aligning to TRBD2. CDR3 length equals 16 residues. V shed 1 base, J shed 4 bases, and the junction held 8 bases outside the gene matches. Germline V gives CDR1 SEHNR, CDR2 FQNEAQ (reference sequence).

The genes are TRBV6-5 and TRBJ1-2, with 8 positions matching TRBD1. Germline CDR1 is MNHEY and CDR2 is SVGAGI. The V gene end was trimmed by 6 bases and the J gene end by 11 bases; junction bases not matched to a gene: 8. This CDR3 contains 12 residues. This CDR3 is CASSPRDRIYTF. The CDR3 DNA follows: TGTGCCAGCAGCCCTCGGGACAGGATTTACACCTTC.

The CDR3 region is CASSSAEEGLIYNEQFF. The CDR3 bases are TGTGCCAGCAGCTCCGCGGAGGAGGGGTTGATCTACAATGAGCAGTTCTTC. V gene TRBV5-4 combines with J gene TRBJ2-1; D possibly corresponds to TRBD2 (6 bases). The V gene lost 3 bases and the J gene lost 3 bases, with 19 bases spanning the gap. The germline CDR1 and CDR2 sequences are SGHNT and YYREEE (reference sequence). This CDR3 region has 17 residues.